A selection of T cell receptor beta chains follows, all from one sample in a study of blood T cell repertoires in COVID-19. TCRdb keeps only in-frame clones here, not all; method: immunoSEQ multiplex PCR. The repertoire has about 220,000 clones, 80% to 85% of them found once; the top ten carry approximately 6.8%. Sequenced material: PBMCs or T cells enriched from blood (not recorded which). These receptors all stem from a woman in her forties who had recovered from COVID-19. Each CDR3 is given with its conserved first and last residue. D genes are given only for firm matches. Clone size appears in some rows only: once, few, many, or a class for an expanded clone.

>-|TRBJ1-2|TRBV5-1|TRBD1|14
TGCGCCAGCAGCTTGGAGGACAGGAGGGGTGGCTACACCTTC
CASSLEDRRGGYTF
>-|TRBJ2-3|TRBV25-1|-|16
TGTGCCAGCAGTGAATCTCGACGAGGGAACACAGATACGCAGTATTTT
CASSESRRGNTDTQYF
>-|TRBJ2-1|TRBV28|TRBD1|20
TGTGCCAGCAGTTTATATGGACAGGGAATTGGGGACGTACTCGATAAGGTGCAGTTCTTC
CASSLYGQGIGDVLDKVQFF
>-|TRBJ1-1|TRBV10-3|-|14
TGTGCCATCAGTGAGGGTGGGGGGTCCACTGAAGCTTTCTTT
CAISEGGGSTEAFF
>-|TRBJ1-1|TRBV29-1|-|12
TGCAGCGTTGACGTTGGGGCGCCTGAAGCTTTCTTT
CSVDVGAPEAFF
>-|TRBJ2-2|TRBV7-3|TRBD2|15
TGTGCCAGCAGCTTAGGCGGGAGCCACACCGGGGAGCTGTTTTTT
CASSLGGSHTGELFF
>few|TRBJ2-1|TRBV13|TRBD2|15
TGTGCCAGCAGCTCGGGCGGGAGTTTTGCGGATGAGCAGTTCTTC
CASSSGGSFADEQFF
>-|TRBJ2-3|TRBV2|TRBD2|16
TGTGCCAGCAGTGGAACTAGCGGATTTAGCACAGATACGCAGTATTTT
CASSGTSGFSTDTQYF
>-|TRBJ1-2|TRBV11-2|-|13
TGTGCCAGCAGCCTCGCACAGGTCGTTGGCTACACCTTC
CASSLAQVVGYTF
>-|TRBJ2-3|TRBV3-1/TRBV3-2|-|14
TGTGCCAGCAGCCAAACCCGGAGTGGAGGGAAGCAGTATTTT
CASSQTRSGGKQYF
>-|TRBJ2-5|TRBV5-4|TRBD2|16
TGTGCCAGCAGCCCGTCCGGACTAGCGGGAGTGGAGACCCAGTACTTC
CASSPSGLAGVETQYF
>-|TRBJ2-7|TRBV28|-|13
TGTGCCAGCAGGACGGGAAGCTCCTACGAGCAGTACTTC
CASRTGSSYEQYF
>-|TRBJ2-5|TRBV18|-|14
TGTGCCAGCTCACCGGAGATCGTTCAAGAGACCCAGTACTTC
CASSPEIVQETQYF
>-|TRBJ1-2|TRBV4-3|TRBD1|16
TGCGCCAGCAGCCAAGTCGGAGACAGGGGAGGGCAAGGCTACACCTTC
CASSQVGDRGGQGYTF
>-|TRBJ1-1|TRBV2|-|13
TGTGCCAGGAGAGGGTTGTTGAACACTGAAGCTTTCTTT
CARRGLLNTEAFF
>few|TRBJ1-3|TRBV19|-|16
TGTGCCAGTAGTACACAACAGGGCCTCTCTGGAAACACCATATATTTT
CASSTQQGLSGNTIYF
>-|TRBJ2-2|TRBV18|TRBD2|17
TGTGCCAGCTCACCACCGACTCTAGCGGCGAACACCGGGGAGCTGTTTTTT
CASSPPTLAANTGELFF
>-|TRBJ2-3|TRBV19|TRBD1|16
TGTGCCAGTAGTATTTTCGGGACAGGGGGCACAGATACGCAGTATTTT
CASSIFGTGGTDTQYF
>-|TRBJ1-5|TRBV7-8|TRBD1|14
TGTGCCAGCAGCATCACAGGGGGCGATCAGCCCCAGCATTTT
CASSITGGDQPQHF
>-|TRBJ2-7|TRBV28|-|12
TGTGCCAGCCAGGAGGGGTCCTACGAGCAGTACTTC
CASQEGSYEQYF
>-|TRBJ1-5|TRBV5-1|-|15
TGCGCCAGCAGCTTGACAGGGATGGGCAATCAGCCCCAGCATTTT
CASSLTGMGNQPQHF
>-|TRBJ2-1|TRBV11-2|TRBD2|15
TGTGCCAGCATCGATAGCGGGAGGAAGAGCAATGAGCAGTTCTTC
CASIDSGRKSNEQFF